This T cell receptor (beta chain) was captured in a study of PD-1 blockade in classical Hodgkin lymphoma (dated by TCRdb to the early 2020s). For the study in its entirety: Nivolumab dosing was 3 mg/kg intravenously every 2 weeks, continuing until either disease progression or unacceptable toxicity. To define a peripheral blood immune signature of response to PD-1 blockade in classical Hodgkin lymphoma, the study combined TCR beta sequencing with CyTOF. What the work shows at the level of the full study, not this receptor alone: CD4+ but not CD8+ TCR diversity rose significantly by C4D1 (p=0.0027 vs p=0.16), most apparent in complete responders (p=0.02). Lower diversity was observed in patients in whom nivolumab was started less than 1 year after ASCT, and these patients were excluded from later analyses so that confounding by immune reconstitution would be avoided. Baseline TCR diversity was reported as lower in newly diagnosed patients than in healthy donors, and lower still in relapsed/refractory patients. Trial patients with a complete response had baseline diversity similar to that of newly diagnosed patients, while partial responders and progressors had significantly lower diversity. The study was restricted to a single clinical trial cohort, and the causes of repertoire differences, possibly disease activity or prior therapy, were left undefined.

Taken with the paper, the label for time point translates to: cycle 1 day 1 (C1D1), immediately before nivolumab initiation. Every trial patient had relapsed following autologous stem cell transplantation, and prior brentuximab vedotin exposure was what differed among cohorts A, B and C. The trial cohort comprised more than 55 patients with relapsed/refractory classical Hodgkin lymphoma whose best overall responses were complete response, partial response or progressive disease. Single-agent nivolumab was administered to trial patients in the multi-cohort phase II CheckMate 205 trial. An independent review committee assessed best overall response by applying the 2007 International Working Group response criteria. PBMCs from the trial were collected at three points: immediately before nivolumab initiation (C1D1), and during therapy at cycle 2 day 1 and cycle 4 day 1. Peripheral blood was collected in 8 mL Vacutainer Cell Preparation Tubes, from which PBMCs were isolated by centrifugation and then cryopreserved.

The CDR3 goes from the cysteine to the phenylalanine over 13 residues. CDR3 DNA only is kept here, 39 bases in frame from base 1. The germline ends are 8 bases apart after V is trimmed by 1 base and J by 5 bases. In the germline V gene, CDR1 corresponds to MGHRA and CDR2 to YSYEKL. Of note for this clone: Its target antigen remains unknown. Qualities for individual bases were not recorded, and no much larger clone is one base off.

Genomic DNA was extracted with the Qiagen DNeasy kit from unsorted PBMCs and from negatively selected CD4+ and CD8+ fractions. Amplification of TCR beta CDR3 regions was done by immunoSEQ multiplex PCR with primers that anneal to V and J segments. A synthetic immune receptor repertoire was used to minimize amplification bias, and any residual bias was removed computationally once sequencing was done. The paper's data handling went like this. Repertoire diversity was quantified as the Shannon entropy index using custom Python scripts. Unsorted, CD4+ and CD8+ repertoires were analyzed separately, except in combined analyses where CD4+ and CD8+ sequences were merged in silico. Clonal expansion was defined as a frequency increase of at least 2-fold after treatment compared with C1D1, and clones undetected at baseline were assigned a pseudocount of 0.5. Singleton clones were defined as clones with 0 or 1 copy at C1D1, and non-singleton clones were defined as clones with 2 or more copies. Clones expanded in unsorted samples were assigned a CD4+, CD8+ or unknown annotation through matching of protein sequences in sorted samples from the same patient. Wilcoxon tests were applied to paired samples to test diversity changes from C1D1 to C4D1. TCRdb limited this immuneACCESS table to in-frame rearrangements with V and J called. A share of clones is missing; checked studies link under half to unresolved V genes, and the rest is unexplained. That table is the source of V, J and clone size, and D and trimming were worked out from the DNA. Here the sample has about 98,000 clones; roughly 92% occur a single time. The ten top clones hold 2.5% to 3% of the sample.

The chain is encoded by TRBV4-1 joined to TRBJ2-5; a tentative D call is TRBD2 (6 bases match). The receptor comes from a human donor with classical Hodgkin lymphoma. Source: peripheral blood mononuclear cells (PBMCs), taken at baseline. The bases read TGCGCCAGCAGCCAAGGCGGAGGGGAGACCCAGTACTTC. Its translation is CASSQGGGETQYF.